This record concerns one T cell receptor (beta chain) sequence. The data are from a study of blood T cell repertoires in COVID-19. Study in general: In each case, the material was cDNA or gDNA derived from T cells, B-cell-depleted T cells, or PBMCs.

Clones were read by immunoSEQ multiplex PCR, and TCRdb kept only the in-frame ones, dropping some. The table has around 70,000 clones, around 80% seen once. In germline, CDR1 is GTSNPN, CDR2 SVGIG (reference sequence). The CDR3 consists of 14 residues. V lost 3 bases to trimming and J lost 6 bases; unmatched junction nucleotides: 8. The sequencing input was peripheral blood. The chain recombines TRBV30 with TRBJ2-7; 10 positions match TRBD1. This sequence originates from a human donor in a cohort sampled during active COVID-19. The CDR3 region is CAWSKGTGVSEQYF. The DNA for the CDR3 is TGTGCCTGGAGCAAGGGGACAGGGGTGAGCGAGCAGTACTTC.